This T cell receptor beta chain was documented in a study of T cells in Graves' hyperthyroidism and ophthalmopathy. Deletions cut 5 bases from V and 5 bases from J, with 10 bases between. Germline CDR1 and CDR2: SGHVS and FNYEAQ. The CDR3 has 13 amino acids. What was amplified from RNA transcripts were TCR beta CDR3 regions. The HTBI primer set served for first-round RT-PCR of the TCR CDR3. TCRdb processed the multiplex PCR reads anew with MiXCR; each CDR3 protein has one entry. This sample yields about 380,000 distinct CDR3 sequences, of which around a sixth are seen a single time; 35% to 50% belongs to the top ten. Together with thyroid ultrasound, orbital computed tomography, serum thyroxine and TRAb, clinical symptoms were used for diagnoses. Source material for PBMCs was around 10 ml fresh peripheral blood. Overall study results and limits: Ophthalmopathy onset followed model prediction by a median around 6.9 months.

This clonotype was seen repeatedly, ten times or more. Its target is unknown. This TCR was recovered from a young man with Graves' ophthalmopathy. The specimen was blood. The chain carries TRBV7-6 and TRBJ1-5; possible D gene TRBD1, 6 bases. The CDR3 bases are TGTGCCAGCAGCCCCCAGGGGCATCAGCCCCAGCATTTT. It translates to CASSPQGHQPQHF. Full variable domain (missing parts from reference TRBV7-6 and TRBJ1-5): GAGVSQSPRYKVTKRGQDVALRCDPISGHVSLYWYRQALGQGPEFLTYFNYEAQQDKSGLPNDRFSAERPEGSISTLTIQRTEQRDSAMYRCASSPQGHQPQHFGDGTRLSIL.